This TCR beta chain emerged from a study of blood T cell repertoires in COVID-19. In the original workflow: The assay estimated nucleated cells by amplifying reference gene primers. TCRdb's table, derived via immunoSEQ multiplex PCR, lists solely in-frame clones and lacks some. V and J calls and clone size are those listed in that table; D and trimming were worked out from the DNA. The sample yields 250,000 to 350,000 clones, about nine tenths seen once. This TCR derives from a man younger than 30 with active or convalescent COVID-19. Sequencing was carried out using peripheral blood.

CDR3 DNA: TGTGCCAGCAGCTCCTTAGGGGCGGAGGGTCAGCCCCAGCATTTT. Translated, it gives CASSSLGAEGQPQHF. The chain is built from TRBV27 and TRBJ1-5; tentative D call: TRBD1 (5 bases). Germline CDR1 reads MNHEY; CDR2 reads SMNVEV (reference sequence). The V and J ends lost 6 bases and 6 bases respectively, with 18 bases between them. The CDR3 is 15 amino acids.